These 18 T cell receptor beta chains share one sample of origin, sequenced in a study of cytomegalovirus exposure and HLA in healthy donors. Both 60 Vbeta primers and 13 Jbeta primers went into the PCR. The assay was immunoSEQ multiplex PCR, and TCRdb's table has in-frame clones only and misses some. The sample consists of about 140,000 clones, approximately 80% of them appearing once. Sequencing was carried out using PBMCs. The receptors here all came from a male donor in good health and CMV-seronegative.

This chain links TRBV19 with TRBJ1-6; TRBD1 matches 8 bases. Germline lookup yields CDR1 LNHDA and CDR2 SQIVND (reference sequence). CDR3 length: 14 amino acids. The V gene end was trimmed by 7 bases and the J gene end by 7 bases; junction bases not matched to a gene: 6. The CDR3 region is CASTADRENSPLHF. The CDR3 DNA reads as TGTGCCAGTACCGCGGACAGGGAAAATTCACCCCTCCACTTT.

J is TRBJ2-7 and V is TRBV10-3, with 9 bases fitting TRBD1. V shed 2 bases, J shed 2 bases, and the junction held 1 base outside the gene matches. The CDR3 spans 14 residues. The V gene's germline CDR1 is ENHRY and CDR2 SYGVKD. Here the CDR3 DNA reads TGTGCCATCAGTGAGGGGACAGGGACCTACGAGCAGTACTTC. Translated: CAISEGTGTYEQYF.

DNA of the CDR3: TGTGCCAGCAGCCCGGGGGGGGATAGTCCCCATGGCTACACCTTC. Protein sequence: CASSPGGDSPHGYTF. The V call is TRBV7-2, the J call TRBJ1-2; TRBD1 is a possible D gene (5 bases). Germline values: CDR1 SGHTA, CDR2 FQGNSA. V shed 5 bases and J shed 6 bases, with 19 bases lying between them. CDR3 size: 15 residues. Full variable domain (remainder filled in from reference TRBV7-2 and TRBJ1-2): GAGVSQSPSNKVTEKGKDVELRCDPISGHTALYWYRQSLGQGLEFLIYFQGNSAPDKSGLPSDRFSAERTGGSVSTLTIQRTQQEDSAVYLCASSPGGDSPHGYTFGSGTRLTVV.

V usage is TRBV4-3 and J usage is TRBJ2-3, with D uncertain. From germline, CDR1 is LGHNA and CDR2 YSLEER. V was clipped by 0 bases and J by 7 bases, with 8 bases between them. The CDR3 is 13 residues long. CDR3 sequence reads: CASSQDAGYTQYF. CDR3 sequence (DNA): TGCGCCAGCAGCCAAGATGCCGGGTATACGCAGTATTTT.

CDR3 DNA: TGTGCCAGCAGTGAAGACTCTTTCTACGAGCAGTACTTC. It encodes CASSEDSFYEQYF. This chain uses TRBV2 with TRBJ2-7; the D is unclear. Germline CDR1 and CDR2: SNHLY and FYNNEI. This CDR3 spans 13 amino acids. V was trimmed by 1 base and J by 3 bases, leaving 7 bases between them.

The V call is TRBV19, the J call TRBJ1-5; weak D call: TRBD1 (5 bases). The CDR3 totals 15 residues. The ends were cut back, 1 base at V and 5 bases at J, with 12 bases in the middle. The germline gives CDR1 LNHDA, CDR2 SQIVND (reference sequence). The DNA of the CDR3 is TGTGCCAGTAGTATAGGATTCGGGGGAGATCAGCCCCAGCATTTT. This sequence encodes CASSIGFGGDQPQHF.

This chain connects TRBV6-1 to TRBJ1-2; TRBD1 matches at 8 bases. The CDR3 is 11 amino acids. Germline V gene sequence: CDR1 MNHNS, CDR2 SASEGT. V trimming: 10 bases; J trimming: 7 bases; junction bases outside the gene matches: 5. CDR3 region: CATGTGFGYTF. The CDR3 nucleotides are TGTGCCACAGGGACAGGTTTTGGCTACACCTTC.

The chain joins TRBV6-6 to TRBJ1-5, with TRBD1 as a possible D gene (6 bases). The CDR3 contains 16 residues. Germline lookup yields CDR1 MNHNY and CDR2 SVGAGI (reference sequence). V was cut by 4 bases and J by 6 bases, with 19 bases left in between. The CDR3 sequence: CASSSGQTSSTQPQHF. Written as DNA, the CDR3 is TGTGCCAGCAGTTCTGGACAGACTTCGTCCACTCAGCCCCAGCATTTT.

The chain links TRBV5-6 to TRBJ2-5, with D maybe TRBD1 (6 bases). The DNA end lines up better with TRBJ2-7; the J call may be wrong. Per the germline V gene, CDR1 is SGHDT and CDR2 is YYEEEE. This CDR3 has 15 amino acids. The CDR3: CASSLRVGAVYEQYF. Here the CDR3 DNA reads TGTGCCAGCAGCTTGCGCGTGGGGGCAGTCTACGAGCAGTACTTC.

The chain has TRBV5-4 and TRBJ2-3; TRBD2 matches 8 bases. Trimming cost V 3 bases and J 4 bases; bases outside gene matches: 10. This CDR3 has 16 amino acids. Germline assignment: CDR1 SGHNT and CDR2 YYREEE (reference sequence). The CDR3 nucleotides read TGTGCCAGCAGCTACGGGGGGGCCGAGAGGCCAGATACGCAGTATTTT. Residues: CASSYGGAERPDTQYF.

J is TRBJ2-3 and V is TRBV11-2; D possibly corresponds to TRBD1 (6 bases). The CDR3 spans 15 residues. V gave up 8 bases and J gave up 2 bases, with 17 bases separating them. In germline, CDR1 is SGHAT, CDR2 FQNNGV. CDR3 DNA: TGTGCCAGCCGCTCGCGACAGGTATACACAGATACGCAGTATTTT. It translates to CASRSRQVYTDTQYF.

The CDR3 sequence is CAWSRPGTGSQPQHF. Written as DNA, the CDR3 is TGTGCCTGGAGTCGACCCGGGACAGGGAGTCAGCCCCAGCATTTT. V gene TRBV30 combines with J gene TRBJ1-5; 9 bases are a match to TRBD1. The CDR3 runs to 15 residues. The trim removed 2 bases at V and 6 bases at J, leaving 8 bases unmatched. Germline CDR1 GTSNPN, CDR2 SVGIG (reference sequence).

This clone appeared a single time. The identical CDR3 is also encoded by other nucleotide sequences in the sample. The chain has TRBV2 and TRBJ1-2; TRBD1 is a possible D gene (5 bases). Per the germline V gene, CDR1 is SNHLY and CDR2 is FYNNEI. The CDR3 sequence is 12 residues long. V lost 3 bases to trimming and J lost 4 bases, with 6 bases between them. CDR3 DNA sequence: TGTGCCAGCAGTGAGGGGGGCTATGGCTACACCTTC. It yields the protein CASSEGGYGYTF.

The V call is TRBV28, the J call TRBJ1-3; TRBD1 is a possible D gene (5 bases). CDR3 length: 11 residues. Germline V gene lookup returns CDR1 MDHEN and CDR2 SYDVKM. Deletions cut 8 bases from V and 9 bases from J, with 11 bases between. This chain's CDR3 is CASVAGRTIYF. CDR3 sequence (DNA): TGTGCCAGCGTTGCAGGGCGCACCATATATTTT. The whole variable domain, filled in from reference TRBV28 and TRBJ1-3, reads DVKVTQSSRYLVKRTGEKVFLECVQDMDHENMFWYRQDPGLGLRLIYFSYDVKMKEKGDIPEGYSVSREKKERFSLILESASTNQTSMYLCASVAGRTIYFGEGSWLTVV.

The chain joins TRBV7-9 to TRBJ1-4; D may be TRBD1 (6 bases). This CDR3 is built from 16 residues. V was clipped by 3 bases and J by 7 bases, with 18 bases between them. Germline V gene data show CDR1 as SEHNR and CDR2 as FQNEAQ (reference sequence). The CDR3 bases are TGTGCCAGCAGCTTGAGAACAGGGCTGGCAGGTGAAAAACTGTTTTTT. It codes for CASSLRTGLAGEKLFF.

This clone was recorded a few times. V and J are TRBV6-5 and TRBJ1-3; the match to TRBD1 covers 7 bases. The CDR3 is 14 residues long. With 6 bases clipped from V and 4 bases from J, the junction kept 6 bases outside the gene matches. Germline values: CDR1 MNHEY, CDR2 SVGAGI. The CDR3 spells CASRPGTAGNTIYF. As DNA, the CDR3 is TGTGCCAGCAGACCTGGGACAGCCGGAAACACCATATATTTT.

The rearrangement links TRBV7-2 to TRBJ2-3; D possibly corresponds to TRBD2 (7 bases). Trimming removed 7 bases at V and 0 bases at J, with 11 bases between. The CDR3 length is 14 residues. The germline V gene encodes CDR1 SGHTA and CDR2 FQGNSA. The CDR3 bases are TGTGCCAGCAAAAGGGGGGGAAGCACAGATACGCAGTATTTT. The encoded protein is CASKRGGSTDTQYF. Variable domain in full (rest from reference TRBV7-2 and TRBJ2-3): GAGVSQSPSNKVTEKGKDVELRCDPISGHTALYWYRQSLGQGLEFLIYFQGNSAPDKSGLPSDRFSAERTGGSVSTLTIQRTQQEDSAVYLCASKRGGSTDTQYFGPGTRLTVL.

V gene TRBV2 combines with J gene TRBJ1-1; 7 bases fit TRBD1. V was pared by 8 bases and J by 6 bases, with 9 bases of the junction left unmatched. This CDR3 region has 13 residues. Germline CDR1 and CDR2: SNHLY and FYNNEI. This CDR3 reads CASCLFGTAEAFF. The CDR3 DNA reads TGTGCCAGCTGCCTGTTCGGGACAGCTGAAGCTTTCTTT.